Sequencing of this T cell receptor beta chain was carried out in a study of blood T cell repertoires in COVID-19. About the research overall: The United States, Italy and Spain supplied acute and convalescent COVID-19 samples. PBMCs, B-cell-depleted T cells, or T cells were the source of the cDNA or gDNA that made up the material.

This clone was picked up one time. The CDR3 is made up of 16 amino acids. The ends lost 5 bases at V and 4 bases at J; junction bases unmatched: 12. From germline, CDR1 is SGHNT and CDR2 YENEEA. In the original workflow: By means of reference gene primer amplification, nucleated cell counts were estimated. Only in-frame clones appear in the TCRdb table, and some are missing; sequencing was by immunoSEQ multiplex PCR. For V, J and clone size, that table is used; D and trimming come from the DNA. The sample has hundreds of thousands of clones, 84% seen once; the top ten hold about a sixth. The chain has TRBV11-3 and TRBJ2-5; 8 bases are a match to TRBD2. The sample was peripheral blood. The sequence was obtained from an elderly woman with active or convalescent COVID-19. As DNA, the CDR3 is TGTGCCAGCAGCACTTCAGGAGCGGGAGTAGGAGAGACCCAGTACTTC. It is translated as CASSTSGAGVGETQYF. Looking up the rest from reference TRBV11-3 and TRBJ2-5 gives the full variable domain: EAGVVQSPRYKIIEKKQPVAFWCNPISGHNTLYWYLQNLGQGPELLIRYENEEAVDDSQLPKDRFSAERLKGVDSTLKIQPAELGDSAVYLCASSTSGAGVGETQYFGPGTRLLVL.